The 7 T cell receptor beta chains below were found in one sample sequenced in a study of radiation and T cells in renal cell carcinoma. The time point denotes: blood 4 weeks post-SBRT, at nephrectomy. Treatment given: 15 Gy SBRT to primary tumor, nephrectomy 4 weeks later. Some clones are missing from TCRdb's copy, which holds only in-frame ones; the method was immunoSEQ multiplex PCR. This table has about 74,000 clones, 80% to 90% appearing once. Source: blood, taken from a patient whose treatment included radiotherapy and nephrectomy. These TCRs come from a woman in her 70s with renal cell carcinoma.

The V call is TRBV7-2, the J call TRBJ2-7; no clear D. Germline assignment: CDR1 SGHTA and CDR2 FQGNSA. V dropped 2 bases and J dropped 4 bases, with 3 bases sitting between them. The CDR3 has 11 residues. The CDR3 region has the DNA TGTGCCAGCAGCTTAAAATACGAGCAGTACTTC. Its protein is CASSLKYEQYF.

This chain joins TRBV28 and TRBJ1-1; D is perhaps TRBD1 (6 bases). Per the germline V gene, CDR1 is MDHEN and CDR2 is SYDVKM. Trimming stripped 6 bases from V and 5 bases from J, with 13 bases between. The CDR3 loop spans 13 amino acids. CDR3 region: CASRKTGNTEAFF. For the CDR3, the DNA is TGTGCCAGCAGAAAAACAGGGAATACTGAAGCTTTCTTT.

The J gene is TRBJ1-1, the V gene TRBV27; no clear D gene. CDR1 is MNHEY and CDR2 is SMNVEV in the germline V gene (reference sequence). The CDR3 runs 14 residues. Between the trimmed V and J ends, which lost 5 bases and 1 base, there was a span of 11 bases. CDR3 DNA sequence: TGTGCCAGCAGTCACGGGTCTGCGAACACTGAAGCTTTCTTT. This encodes CASSHGSANTEAFF.

The chain joins TRBV4-3 to TRBJ1-1; D gene ambiguous. The V gene's germline CDR1 is LGHNA and CDR2 YSLEER. V was cut by 0 bases and J by 3 bases, with 11 bases left in between. The CDR3 spans 15 residues. This chain's CDR3 is CASSQEWRSYTEAFF. CDR3 nucleotide sequence: TGCGCCAGCAGCCAAGAGTGGCGGTCTTACACTGAAGCTTTCTTT.

V gene TRBV5-1 combines with J gene TRBJ2-5; TRBD2 matches 10 bases. With V trimmed by 1 base and J by 5 bases, 5 bases remained unmatched. Germline V gives CDR1 SGHRS, CDR2 YFSETQ. CDR3 length: 15 amino acids. The CDR3 sequence: CASSLSGGAEETQYF. The CDR3 bases are TGCGCCAGCAGCTTGAGCGGGGGGGCGGAGGAGACCCAGTACTTC.

This clone was recorded a few times. The chain carries TRBV2 and TRBJ1-1, with D uncertain. The germline V and J ends were trimmed by 2 bases and 1 base, with 8 bases remaining between them. The CDR3 consists of 14 residues. Germline V gene sequence: CDR1 SNHLY, CDR2 FYNNEI. The CDR3 sequence is CASSEIVGNTEAFF. CDR3 sequence (DNA): TGTGCCAGCAGTGAAATCGTCGGGAACACTGAAGCTTTCTTT.

The J gene is TRBJ1-5, the V gene TRBV19, with 10 nucleotides matching TRBD1. CDR1 and CDR2 (germline): LNHDA, SQIVND (reference sequence). The V gene end was trimmed by 5 bases and the J gene end by 6 bases; junction bases not matched to a gene: 13. The CDR3 runs 17 residues. CDR3 in amino acids: CASSPLKGTGAAQPQHF. CDR3 DNA: TGTGCCAGTAGTCCTCTTAAAGGGACAGGGGCAGCTCAGCCCCAGCATTTT. The whole variable domain, remainder taken from reference TRBV19 and TRBJ1-5, is DGGITQSPKYLFRKEGQNVTLSCEQNLNHDAMYWYRQDPGQGLRLIYYSQIVNDFQKGDIAEGYSVSREKKESFPLTVTSAQKNPTAFYLCASSPLKGTGAAQPQHFGDGTRLSIL.